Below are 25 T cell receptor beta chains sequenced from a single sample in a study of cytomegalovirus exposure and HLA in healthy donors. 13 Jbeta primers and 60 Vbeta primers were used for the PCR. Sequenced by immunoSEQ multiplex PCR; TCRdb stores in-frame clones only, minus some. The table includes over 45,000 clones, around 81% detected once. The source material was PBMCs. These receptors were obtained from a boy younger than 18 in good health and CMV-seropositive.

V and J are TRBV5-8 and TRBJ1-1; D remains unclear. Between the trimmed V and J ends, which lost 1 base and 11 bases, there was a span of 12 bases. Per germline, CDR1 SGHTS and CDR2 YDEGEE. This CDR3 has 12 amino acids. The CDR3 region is CASSLPRVLAFF. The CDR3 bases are TGTGCCAGCAGCTTGCCTCGGGTTTTGGCTTTCTTT.

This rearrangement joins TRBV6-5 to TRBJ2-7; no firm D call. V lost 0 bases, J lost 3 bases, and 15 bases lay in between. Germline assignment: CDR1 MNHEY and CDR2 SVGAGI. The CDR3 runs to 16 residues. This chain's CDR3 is CASSYSNLGTYYEQYF. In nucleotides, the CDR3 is TGTGCCAGCAGTTACTCGAATCTTGGTACCTACTACGAGCAGTACTTC.

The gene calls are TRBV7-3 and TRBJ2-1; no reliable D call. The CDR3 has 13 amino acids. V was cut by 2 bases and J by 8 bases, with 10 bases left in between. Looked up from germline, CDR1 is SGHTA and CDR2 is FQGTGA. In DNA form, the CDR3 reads TGTGCCAGCAGCTTATCAGTAACCCATGAGCAGTTCTTC. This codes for CASSLSVTHEQFF.

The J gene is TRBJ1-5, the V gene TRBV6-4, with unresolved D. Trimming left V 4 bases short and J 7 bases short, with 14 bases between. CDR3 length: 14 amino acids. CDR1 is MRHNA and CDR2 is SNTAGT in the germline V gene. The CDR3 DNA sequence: TGTGCCAGCAGTGTACGAGGGTACGGCCAGCCCCAGCATTTT. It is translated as CASSVRGYGQPQHF.

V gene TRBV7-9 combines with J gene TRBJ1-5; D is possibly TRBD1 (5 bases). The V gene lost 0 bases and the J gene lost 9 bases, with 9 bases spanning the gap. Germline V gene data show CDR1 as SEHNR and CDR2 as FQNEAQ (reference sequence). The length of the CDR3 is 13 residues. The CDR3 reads CASSLAGGGPQHF. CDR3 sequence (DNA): TGTGCCAGCAGCTTAGCTGGGGGAGGGCCCCAGCATTTT. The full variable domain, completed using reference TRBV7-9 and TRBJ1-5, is DTGVSQNPRHKITKRGQNVTFRCDPISEHNRLYWYRQTLGQGPEFLTYFQNEAQLEKSRLLSDRFSAERPKGSFSTLEIQRTEQGDSAMYLCASSLAGGGPQHFGDGTRLSIL.

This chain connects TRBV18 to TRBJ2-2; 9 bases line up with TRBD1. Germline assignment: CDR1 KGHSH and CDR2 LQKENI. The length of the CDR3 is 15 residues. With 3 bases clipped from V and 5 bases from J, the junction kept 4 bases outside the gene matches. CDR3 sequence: CASSPDRGITGELFF. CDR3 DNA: TGTGCCAGCTCACCCGACAGGGGGATAACCGGGGAGCTGTTTTTT.

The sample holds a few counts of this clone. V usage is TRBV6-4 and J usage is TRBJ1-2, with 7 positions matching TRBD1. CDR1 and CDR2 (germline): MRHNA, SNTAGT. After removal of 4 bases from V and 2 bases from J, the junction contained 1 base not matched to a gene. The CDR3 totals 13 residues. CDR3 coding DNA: TGTGCCAGCAGTGCCAGGGGGAACTATGGCTACACCTTC. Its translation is CASSARGNYGYTF.

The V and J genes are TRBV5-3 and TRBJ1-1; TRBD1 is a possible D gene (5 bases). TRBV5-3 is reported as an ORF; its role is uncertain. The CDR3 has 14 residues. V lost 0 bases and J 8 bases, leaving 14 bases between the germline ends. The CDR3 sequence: CARSLGVGGSEAFF. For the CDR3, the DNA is TGTGCCAGAAGCTTGGGGGTCGGGGGATCAGAAGCTTTCTTT.

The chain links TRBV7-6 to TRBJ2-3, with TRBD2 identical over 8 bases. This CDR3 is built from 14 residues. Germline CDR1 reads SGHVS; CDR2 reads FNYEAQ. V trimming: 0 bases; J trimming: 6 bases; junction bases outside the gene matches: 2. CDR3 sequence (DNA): TGTGCCAGCAGCTTAGCCGGGGGGGCCGATACGCAGTATTTT. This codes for CASSLAGGADTQYF.

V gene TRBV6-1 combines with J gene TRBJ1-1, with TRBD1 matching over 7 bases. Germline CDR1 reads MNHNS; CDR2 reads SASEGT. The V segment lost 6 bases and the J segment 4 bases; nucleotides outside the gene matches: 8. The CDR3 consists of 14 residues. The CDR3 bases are TGTGCCAGCAGGAAACGACAGGGAGGCACTGAAGCTTTCTTT. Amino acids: CASRKRQGGTEAFF.

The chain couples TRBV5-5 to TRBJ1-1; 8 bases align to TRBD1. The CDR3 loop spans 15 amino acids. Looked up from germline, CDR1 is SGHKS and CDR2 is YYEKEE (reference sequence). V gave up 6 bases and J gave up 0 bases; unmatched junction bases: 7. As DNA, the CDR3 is TGTGCCAGCATCAGGGGGCGATTAATGAACACTGAAGCTTTCTTT. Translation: CASIRGRLMNTEAFF.

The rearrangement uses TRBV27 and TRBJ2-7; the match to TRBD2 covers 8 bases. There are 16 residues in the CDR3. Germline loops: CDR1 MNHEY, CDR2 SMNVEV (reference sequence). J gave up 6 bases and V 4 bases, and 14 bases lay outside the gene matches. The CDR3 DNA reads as TGTGCCAGCAGTTCCGGAACTAGCGGTGGGGGTTTCGAGCAGTACTTC. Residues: CASSSGTSGGGFEQYF.

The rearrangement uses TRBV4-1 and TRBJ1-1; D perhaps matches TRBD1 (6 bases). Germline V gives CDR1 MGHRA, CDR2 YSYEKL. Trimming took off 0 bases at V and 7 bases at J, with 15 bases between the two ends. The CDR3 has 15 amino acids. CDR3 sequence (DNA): TGCGCCAGCAGCCAAGAAGGGGGGGTGGGGATTGAAGCTTTCTTT. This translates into CASSQEGGVGIEAFF.

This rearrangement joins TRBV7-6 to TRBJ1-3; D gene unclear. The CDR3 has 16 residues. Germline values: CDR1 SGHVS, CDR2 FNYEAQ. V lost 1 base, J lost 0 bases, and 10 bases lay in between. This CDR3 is CASSLGQLHSGNTIYF. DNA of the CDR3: TGTGCCAGCAGCTTAGGCCAATTACACTCTGGAAACACCATATATTTT. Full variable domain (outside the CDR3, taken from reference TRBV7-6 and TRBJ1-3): GAGVSQSPRYKVTKRGQDVALRCDPISGHVSLYWYRQALGQGPEFLTYFNYEAQQDKSGLPNDRFSAERPEGSISTLTIQRTEQRDSAMYRCASSLGQLHSGNTIYFGEGSWLTVV.

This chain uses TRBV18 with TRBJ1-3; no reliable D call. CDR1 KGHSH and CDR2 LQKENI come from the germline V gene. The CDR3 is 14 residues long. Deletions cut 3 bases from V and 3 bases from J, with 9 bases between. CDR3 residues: CASSPAADGNTIYF. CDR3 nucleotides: TGTGCCAGCTCACCGGCGGCAGATGGAAACACCATATATTTT.

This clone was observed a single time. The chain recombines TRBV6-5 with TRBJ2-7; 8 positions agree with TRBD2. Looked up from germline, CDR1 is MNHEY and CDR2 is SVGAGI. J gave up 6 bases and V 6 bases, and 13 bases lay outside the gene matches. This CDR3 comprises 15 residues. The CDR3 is CASRVDAASGFEQYF. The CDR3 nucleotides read TGTGCCAGCAGAGTCGACGCCGCTAGCGGGTTCGAGCAGTACTTC.

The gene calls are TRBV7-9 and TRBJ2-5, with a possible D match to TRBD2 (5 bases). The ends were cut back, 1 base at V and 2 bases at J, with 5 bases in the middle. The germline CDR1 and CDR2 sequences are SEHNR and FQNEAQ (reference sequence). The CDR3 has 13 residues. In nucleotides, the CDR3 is TGTGCCAGCAGCTTAGGAGGGCAAGAGACCCAGTACTTC. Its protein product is CASSLGGQETQYF.

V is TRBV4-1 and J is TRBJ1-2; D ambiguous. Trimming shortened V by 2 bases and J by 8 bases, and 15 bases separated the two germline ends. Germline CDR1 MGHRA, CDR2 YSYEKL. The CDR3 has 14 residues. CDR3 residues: CASSQIGPSGGYTF. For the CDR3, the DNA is TGCGCCAGCAGCCAAATCGGGCCGTCGGGAGGCTACACCTTC.

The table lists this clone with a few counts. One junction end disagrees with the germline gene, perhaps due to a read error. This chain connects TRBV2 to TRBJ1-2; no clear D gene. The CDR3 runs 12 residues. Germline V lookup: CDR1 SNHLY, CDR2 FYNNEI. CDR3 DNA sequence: TGTGCCAGCAGAGAAGAGTATTCGGTCTACACCTTC. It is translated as CASREEYSVYTF.

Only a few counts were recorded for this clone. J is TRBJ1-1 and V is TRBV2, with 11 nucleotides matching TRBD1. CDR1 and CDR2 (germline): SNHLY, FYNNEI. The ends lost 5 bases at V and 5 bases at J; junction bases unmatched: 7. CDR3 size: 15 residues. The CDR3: CASSWTGGRVTEAFF. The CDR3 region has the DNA TGTGCCAGCAGTTGGACAGGGGGCAGGGTAACTGAAGCTTTCTTT.

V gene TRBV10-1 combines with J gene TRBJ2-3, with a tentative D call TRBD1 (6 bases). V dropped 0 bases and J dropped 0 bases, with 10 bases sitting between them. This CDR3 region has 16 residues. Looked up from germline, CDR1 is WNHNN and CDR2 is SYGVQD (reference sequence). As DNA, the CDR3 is TGCGCCAGCAGTGAGTCGTGGACAGCTAGCACAGATACGCAGTATTTT. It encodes CASSESWTASTDTQYF.

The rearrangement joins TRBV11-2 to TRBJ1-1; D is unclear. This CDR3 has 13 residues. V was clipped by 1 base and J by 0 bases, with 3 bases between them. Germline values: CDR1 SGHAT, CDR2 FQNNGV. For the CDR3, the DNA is TGTGCCAGCAGCTTAGTCGTGAACACTGAAGCTTTCTTT. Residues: CASSLVVNTEAFF. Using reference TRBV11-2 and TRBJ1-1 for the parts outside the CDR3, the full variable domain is EAGVAQSPRYKIIEKRQSVAFWCNPISGHATLYWYQQILGQGPKLLIQFQNNGVVDDSQLPKDRFSAERLKGVDSTLKIQPAKLEDSAVYLCASSLVVNTEAFFGQGTRLTVV.

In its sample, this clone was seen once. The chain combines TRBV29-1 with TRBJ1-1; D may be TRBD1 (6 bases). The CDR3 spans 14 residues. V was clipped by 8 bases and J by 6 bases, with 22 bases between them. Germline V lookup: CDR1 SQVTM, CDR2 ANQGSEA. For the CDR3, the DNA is TGCAGCTCAAGAGGGGGTTGGGCGGGAGCTGAAGCTTTCTTT. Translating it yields CSSRGGWAGAEAFF. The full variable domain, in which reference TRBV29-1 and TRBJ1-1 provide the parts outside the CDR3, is SAVISQKPSRDICQRGTSLTIQCQVDSQVTMMFWYRQQPGQSLTLIATANQGSEATYESGFVIDKFPISRPNLTFSTLTVSNMSPEDSSIYLCSSRGGWAGAEAFFGQGTRLTVV.

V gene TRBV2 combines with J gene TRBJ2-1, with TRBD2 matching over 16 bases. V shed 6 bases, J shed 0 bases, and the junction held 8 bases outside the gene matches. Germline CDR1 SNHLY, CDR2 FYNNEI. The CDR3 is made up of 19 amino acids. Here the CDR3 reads CASSSGTSGGGFSYNEQFF. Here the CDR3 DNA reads TGTGCCAGCAGCTCCGGGACTAGCGGGGGGGGGTTCTCCTACAATGAGCAGTTCTTC.

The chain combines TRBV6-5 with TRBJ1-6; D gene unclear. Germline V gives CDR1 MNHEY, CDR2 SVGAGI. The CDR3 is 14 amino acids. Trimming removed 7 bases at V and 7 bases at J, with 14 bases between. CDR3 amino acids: CASTRHPGNSPLHF. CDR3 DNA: TGTGCCAGCACTCGACACCCTGGCAATTCACCCCTCCACTTT.